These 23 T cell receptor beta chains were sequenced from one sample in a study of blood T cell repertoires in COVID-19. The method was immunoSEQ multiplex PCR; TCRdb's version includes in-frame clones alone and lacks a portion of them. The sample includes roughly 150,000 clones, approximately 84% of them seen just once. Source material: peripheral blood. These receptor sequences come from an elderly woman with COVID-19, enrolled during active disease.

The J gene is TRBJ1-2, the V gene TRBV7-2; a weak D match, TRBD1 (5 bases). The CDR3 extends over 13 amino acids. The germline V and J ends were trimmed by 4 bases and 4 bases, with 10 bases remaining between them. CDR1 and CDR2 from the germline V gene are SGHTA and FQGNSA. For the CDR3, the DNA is TGTGCCAGCAGCTCTGTGGGGGGCTATGGCTACACCTTC. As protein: CASSSVGGYGYTF.

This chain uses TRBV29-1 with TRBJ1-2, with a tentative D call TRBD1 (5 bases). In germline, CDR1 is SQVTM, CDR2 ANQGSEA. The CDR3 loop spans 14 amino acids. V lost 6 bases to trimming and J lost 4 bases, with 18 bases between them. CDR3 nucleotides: TGCAGCGTCCTTTCGGTGACAGCGTTCTATGGCTACACCTTC. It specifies CSVLSVTAFYGYTF. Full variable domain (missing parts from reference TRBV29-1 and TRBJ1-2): SAVISQKPSRDICQRGTSLTIQCQVDSQVTMMFWYRQQPGQSLTLIATANQGSEATYESGFVIDKFPISRPNLTFSTLTVSNMSPEDSSIYLCSVLSVTAFYGYTFGSGTRLTVV.

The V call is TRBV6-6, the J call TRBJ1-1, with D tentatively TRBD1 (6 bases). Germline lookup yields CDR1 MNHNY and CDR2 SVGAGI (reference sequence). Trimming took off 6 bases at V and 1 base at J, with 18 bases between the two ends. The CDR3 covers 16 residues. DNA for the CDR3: TGTGCCAGCAGCCAGTTAGGGGGAGGGGAGAACACTGAAGCTTTCTTT. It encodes CASSQLGGGENTEAFF.

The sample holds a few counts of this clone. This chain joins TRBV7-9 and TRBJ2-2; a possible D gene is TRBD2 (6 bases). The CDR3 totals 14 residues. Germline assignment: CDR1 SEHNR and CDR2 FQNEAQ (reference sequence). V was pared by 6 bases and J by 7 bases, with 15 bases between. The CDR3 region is CASSYGWGVGELFF. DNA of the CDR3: TGTGCCAGCAGTTACGGATGGGGGGTCGGGGAGCTGTTTTTT.

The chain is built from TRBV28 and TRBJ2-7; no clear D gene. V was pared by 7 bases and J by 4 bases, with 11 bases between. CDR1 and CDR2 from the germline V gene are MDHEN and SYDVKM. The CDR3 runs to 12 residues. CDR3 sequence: CASNRDTYEQYF. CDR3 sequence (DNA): TGTGCCAGCAACCGCGACACGTACGAGCAGTACTTC.

CDR3 nucleotides: TGTGCCAGCAGCTTTAGGGGGGGCCAGGCAGATACGCAGTATTTT. Translation: CASSFRGGQADTQYF. The chain is built from TRBV5-4 and TRBJ2-3; D possibly corresponds to TRBD2 (7 bases). CDR3 length: 15 amino acids. The V and J ends lost 2 bases and 4 bases respectively, with 14 bases between them. Germline CDR1 is SGHNT and CDR2 is YYREEE (reference sequence).

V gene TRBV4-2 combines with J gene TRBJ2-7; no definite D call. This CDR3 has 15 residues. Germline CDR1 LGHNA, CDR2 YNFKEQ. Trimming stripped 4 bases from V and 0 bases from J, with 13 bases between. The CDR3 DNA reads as TGTGCCAGCAGCCCGAGCAGGCAGAGCTCCTACGAGCAGTACTTC. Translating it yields CASSPSRQSSYEQYF.

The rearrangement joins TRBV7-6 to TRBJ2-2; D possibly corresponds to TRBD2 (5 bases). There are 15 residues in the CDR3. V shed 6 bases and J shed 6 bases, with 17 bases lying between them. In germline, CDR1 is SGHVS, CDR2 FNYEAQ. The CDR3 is CASSPWPRGSGELFF. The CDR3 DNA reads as TGTGCCAGCAGTCCGTGGCCCCGGGGTTCCGGGGAGCTGTTTTTT. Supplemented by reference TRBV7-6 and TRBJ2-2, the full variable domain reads GAGVSQSPRYKVTKRGQDVALRCDPISGHVSLYWYRQALGQGPEFLTYFNYEAQQDKSGLPNDRFSAERPEGSISTLTIQRTEQRDSAMYRCASSPWPRGSGELFFGEGSRLTVL.

CDR3 protein: CASSLGLGNTIYF. The CDR3, as DNA: TGTGCCAGCAGCTTAGGACTCGGAAACACCATATATTTT. The chain employs TRBV11-3 and TRBJ1-3; D gene unclear. This CDR3 region has 13 residues. Trimming stripped 1 base from V and 4 bases from J, with 5 bases between. Germline V gene data show CDR1 as SGHNT and CDR2 as YENEEA.

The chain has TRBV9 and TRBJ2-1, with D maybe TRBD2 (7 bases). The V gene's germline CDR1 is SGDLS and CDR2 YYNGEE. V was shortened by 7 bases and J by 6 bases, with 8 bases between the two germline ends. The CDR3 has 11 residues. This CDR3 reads CASRGANEQFF. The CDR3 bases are TGTGCCAGCCGGGGGGCCAATGAGCAGTTCTTC. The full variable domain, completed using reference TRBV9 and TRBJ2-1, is DSGVTQTPKHLITATGQRVTLRCSPRSGDLSVYWYQQSLDQGLQFLIQYYNGEERAKGNILERFSAQQFPDLHSELNLSSLELGDSALYFCASRGANEQFFGPGTRLTVL.

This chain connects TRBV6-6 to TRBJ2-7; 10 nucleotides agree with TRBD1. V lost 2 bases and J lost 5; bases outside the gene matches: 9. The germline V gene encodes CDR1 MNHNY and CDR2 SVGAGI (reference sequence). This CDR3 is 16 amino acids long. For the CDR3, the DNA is TGTGCCAGCAGTTACACCCGGACAGGGGGTACGAACGAGCAGTACTTC. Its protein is CASSYTRTGGTNEQYF.

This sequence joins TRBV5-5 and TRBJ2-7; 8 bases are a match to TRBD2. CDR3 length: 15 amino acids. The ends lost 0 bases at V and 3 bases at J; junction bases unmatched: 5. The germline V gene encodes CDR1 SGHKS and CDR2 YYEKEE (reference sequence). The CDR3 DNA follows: TGTGCCAGCAGCTTGGTTGTGGGACTAGACTACGAGCAGTACTTC. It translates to CASSLVVGLDYEQYF.

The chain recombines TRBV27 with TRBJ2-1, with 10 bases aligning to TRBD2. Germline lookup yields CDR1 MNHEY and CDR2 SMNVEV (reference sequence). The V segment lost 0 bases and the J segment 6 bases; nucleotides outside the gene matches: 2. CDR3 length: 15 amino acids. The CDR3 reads CASSLSRTSGNEQFF. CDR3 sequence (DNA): TGTGCCAGCAGTTTATCTCGGACTAGCGGCAATGAGCAGTTCTTC.

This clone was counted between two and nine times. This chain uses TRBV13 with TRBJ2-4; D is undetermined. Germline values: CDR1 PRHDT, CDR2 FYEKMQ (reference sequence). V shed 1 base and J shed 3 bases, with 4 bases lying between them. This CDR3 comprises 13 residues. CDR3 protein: CASSLDGKNIQYF. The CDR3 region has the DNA TGTGCCAGCAGCTTAGACGGCAAAAACATTCAGTACTTC.

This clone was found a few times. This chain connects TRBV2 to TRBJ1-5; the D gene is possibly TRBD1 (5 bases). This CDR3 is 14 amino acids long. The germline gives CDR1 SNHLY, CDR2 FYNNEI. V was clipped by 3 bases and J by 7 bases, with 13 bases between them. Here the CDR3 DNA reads TGTGCCAGCAGTGAGGATCGGGGGAAACAGCCCCAGCATTTT. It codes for CASSEDRGKQPQHF.

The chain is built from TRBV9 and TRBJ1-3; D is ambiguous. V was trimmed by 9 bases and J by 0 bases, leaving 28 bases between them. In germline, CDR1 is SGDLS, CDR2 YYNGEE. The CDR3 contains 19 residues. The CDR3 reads CAIKRRGANPLDSGNTIYF. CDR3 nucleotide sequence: TGTGCCATCAAACGGCGGGGAGCTAATCCCCTGGACTCTGGAAACACCATATATTTT.

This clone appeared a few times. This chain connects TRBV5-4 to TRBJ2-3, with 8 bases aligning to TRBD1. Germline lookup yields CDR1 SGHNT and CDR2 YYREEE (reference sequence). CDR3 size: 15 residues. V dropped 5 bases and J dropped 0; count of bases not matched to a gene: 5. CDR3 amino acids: CASRTDRASTDTQYF. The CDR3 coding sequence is TGTGCCAGCAGGACGGACAGGGCTAGCACAGATACGCAGTATTTT.

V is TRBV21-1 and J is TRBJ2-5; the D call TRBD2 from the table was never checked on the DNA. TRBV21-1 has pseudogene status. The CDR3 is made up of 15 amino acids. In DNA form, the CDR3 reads TGTGCCAGCAGCAAAGGGGGAGGGGACCAAGAGACCCAGTACTTC. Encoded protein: CASSKGGGDQETQYF.

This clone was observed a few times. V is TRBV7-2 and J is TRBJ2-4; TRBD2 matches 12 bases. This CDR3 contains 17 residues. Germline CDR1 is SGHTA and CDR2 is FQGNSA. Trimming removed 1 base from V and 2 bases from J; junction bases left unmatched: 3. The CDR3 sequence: CASSLGLAGGSKNIQYF. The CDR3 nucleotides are TGTGCCAGCAGCTTAGGTCTAGCGGGGGGGTCCAAAAACATTCAGTACTTC.

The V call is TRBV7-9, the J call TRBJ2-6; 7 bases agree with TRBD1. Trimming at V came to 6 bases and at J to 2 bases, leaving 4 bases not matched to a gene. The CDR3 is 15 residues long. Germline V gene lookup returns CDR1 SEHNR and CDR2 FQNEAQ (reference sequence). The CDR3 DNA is TGTGCCAGCAGACGGACAGGTGCTGGGGCCAACGTCCTGACTTTC. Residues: CASRRTGAGANVLTF. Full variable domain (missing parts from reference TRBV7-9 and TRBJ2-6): DTGVSQNPRHKITKRGQNVTFRCDPISEHNRLYWYRQTLGQGPEFLTYFQNEAQLEKSRLLSDRFSAERPKGSFSTLEIQRTEQGDSAMYLCASRRTGAGANVLTFGAGSRLTVL.

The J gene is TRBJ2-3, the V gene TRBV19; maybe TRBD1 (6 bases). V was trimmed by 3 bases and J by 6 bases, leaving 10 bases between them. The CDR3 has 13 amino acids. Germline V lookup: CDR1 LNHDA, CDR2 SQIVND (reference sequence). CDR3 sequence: CASSIWGLDTQYF. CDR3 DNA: TGTGCCAGTAGTATTTGGGGGCTGGATACGCAGTATTTT.

The CDR3 DNA sequence: TGTGCCATCAGTGTCTGGGAGGGGGAGACCCAGTACTTC. Its translation is CAISVWEGETQYF. The V and J genes are TRBV10-3 and TRBJ2-5, with 7 bases lining up with TRBD2. The CDR3 consists of 13 residues. Trimming cost V 4 bases and J 5 bases; bases outside gene matches: 4. Per germline, CDR1 ENHRY and CDR2 SYGVKD.

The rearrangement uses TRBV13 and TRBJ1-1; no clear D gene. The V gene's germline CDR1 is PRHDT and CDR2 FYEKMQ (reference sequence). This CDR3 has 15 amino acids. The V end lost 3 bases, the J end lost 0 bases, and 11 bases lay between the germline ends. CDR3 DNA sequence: TGTGCCAGCAGCTTTCAAAAGAACATGAACACTGAAGCTTTCTTT. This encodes CASSFQKNMNTEAFF. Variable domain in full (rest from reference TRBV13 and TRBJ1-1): AAGVIQSPRHLIKEKRETATLKCYPIPRHDTVYWYQQGPGQDPQFLISFYEKMQSDKGSIPDRFSAQQFSDYHSELNMSSLELGDSALYFCASSFQKNMNTEAFFGQGTRLTVV.